A single sample gave rise to the 26 T cell receptor beta chains below, sequenced in a study of blood T cells in healthy people across ages. Combining a sample-barcoded 5' primer with a J-beta primer mix, a second PCR ran for about 7 to 12 cycles. TCRdb re-called the 5' RACE reads through MiXCR, storing one row per CDR3 protein. The data contain hundreds of thousands of distinct CDR3 sequences, roughly 58% of them seen just once; the ten biggest clones take up 35% to 40%. Sequencing was done on a sample of blood. Receptor source: a man in his fifties or sixties in good health.

This clonotype was observed a handful of times. V gene TRBV7-9 combines with J gene TRBJ2-5, with D unclear. This CDR3 has 14 residues. CDR1 and CDR2 from the germline V gene are SEHNR and FQNEAQ (reference sequence). V lost 1 base and J lost 1, with 7 bases in between. CDR3 residues: CASSLDTRQETQYF. The DNA of the CDR3 is TGTGCCAGCAGCTTAGACACACGCCAAGAGACCCAGTACTTC.

J is TRBJ2-5 and V is TRBV24-1; D gene unclear. V dropped 8 bases and J dropped 1 base, with 13 bases sitting between them. The CDR3 is 14 residues long. Germline assignment: CDR1 KGHDR and CDR2 SFDVKD. CDR3: CATTGGVSQETQYF. DNA for the CDR3: TGTGCCACCACGGGCGGCGTCAGCCAAGAGACCCAGTACTTC.

V gene TRBV6-5 combines with J gene TRBJ2-7; 10 positions agree with TRBD1. The CDR3 has 15 amino acids. V lost 6 bases, J lost 3 bases, and 8 bases stayed unmatched. CDR1 is MNHEY, CDR2 SVGAGI, per germline. The CDR3, as DNA: TGTGCCAGCAGCAACGACGGGACAGGGGTCTACGAGCAGTACTTC. Translated, it gives CASSNDGTGVYEQYF.

The chain recombines TRBV15 with TRBJ2-3, with TRBD2 identical over 9 bases. CDR1 is LNHNV and CDR2 is YYDKDF in the germline V gene (reference sequence). V lost 0 bases, J lost 1 base, and 5 bases stayed unmatched. This CDR3 contains 17 residues. The CDR3 region is CATSRDRSSGGTDTQYF. The CDR3 DNA follows: TGTGCCACCAGCAGAGATAGGTCTAGCGGGGGCACAGATACGCAGTATTTT.

The chain employs TRBV7-8 and TRBJ2-1; 9 nucleotides match TRBD1. V shed 3 bases and J 8 bases; nucleotides not matched to a gene: 8. Germline CDR1 SGHVS, CDR2 FQNEAQ. The CDR3 runs 15 residues. The CDR3 sequence is CASSFGAGQGDEQFF. The DNA of the CDR3 is TGTGCCAGCAGCTTCGGGGCGGGACAGGGAGATGAGCAGTTCTTC. Supplemented by reference TRBV7-8 and TRBJ2-1, the full variable domain reads GAGVSQSPRYKVAKRGQDVALRCDPISGHVSLFWYQQALGQGPEFLTYFQNEAQLDKSGLPSDRFFAERPEGSVSTLKIQRTQQEDSAVYLCASSFGAGQGDEQFFGPGTRLTVL.

In the case of this clonotype: The junction does not match germline at one end; this may be a read error. The chain employs TRBV28 and TRBJ1-1; 7 bases fit TRBD1. This CDR3 spans 13 amino acids. Germline assignment: CDR1 MDHEN and CDR2 SYDVKM. CDR3 nucleotides: TGTGCCAGCACCGGACAGGTCGACACGGAAGCTTTCTTT. The encoded protein is CASTGQVDTEAFF.

This clonotype occurred once. The chain links TRBV20-1 to TRBJ2-4; a possible D gene is TRBD1 (5 bases). With the DNA end fitting TRBJ2-7 better, the J assignment may be wrong. Germline assignment: CDR1 DFQATT and CDR2 SNEGSKA (reference sequence). CDR3 length equals 14 residues. CDR3 coding DNA: TGCAGTGCTAGTCCTCCACAGGCCACCTACGAGCAGTACTTC. It encodes CSASPPQATYEQYF.

This rearrangement joins TRBV14 to TRBJ2-3; 7 bases align to TRBD1. V shed 1 base, J shed 3 bases, and the junction held 4 bases outside the gene matches. Germline CDR1 SGHDN, CDR2 FVKESK. The CDR3 totals 15 residues. CDR3 amino acids: CASSQVLQGTDTQYF. DNA of the CDR3: TGTGCCAGCAGCCAAGTACTACAGGGGACAGATACGCAGTATTTT.

The chain couples TRBV5-1 to TRBJ2-1, with D maybe TRBD1 (5 bases). CDR3 length: 13 amino acids. The V end was cut by 1 base, the J end by 9 bases, with 11 bases between. Germline V gene lookup returns CDR1 SGHRS and CDR2 YFSETQ. CDR3 bases: TGCGCCAGCAGCTTGCTCAGGGAAGTTGAGCAGTTCTTC. The encoded protein is CASSLLREVEQFF.

This clonotype was detected a few times. The rearrangement joins TRBV3-1 to TRBJ2-5; D not certain. The CDR3 has 14 residues. Germline V gives CDR1 LGHDT, CDR2 YNNKEL (reference sequence). V was cut by 4 bases and J by 5 bases, with 14 bases left in between. This chain's CDR3 is CASSLGPNSETQYF. For the CDR3, the DNA is TGTGCCAGCAGCCTGGGCCCAAATTCGGAGACCCAGTACTTC.

This clonotype was picked up a small number of times. The chain uses TRBV6-2 or TRBV6-3 and TRBJ1-2, with D perhaps TRBD1 (6 bases). The V end was cut by 7 bases, the J end by 2 bases, with 14 bases between. Germline CDR1 and CDR2: MNHEY and SVGEGT. The CDR3 spans 14 residues. The CDR3 spells CASTKGGLNYGYTF. DNA for the CDR3: TGTGCCAGCACCAAGGGGGGGTTGAACTATGGCTACACCTTC.

This clonotype was counted a few times. The chain links TRBV6-1 to TRBJ1-6, with a weak D call TRBD1 (6 bases). Germline CDR1 reads MNHNS; CDR2 reads SASEGT. CDR3 size: 17 residues. Trimming removed 5 bases from V and 10 bases from J, with 24 bases in between. The CDR3 is CASSQEGHGTLSSPLHF. Written as DNA, the CDR3 is TGTGCCAGCAGTCAGGAAGGACATGGGACACTCTCGTCACCCCTCCACTTT.

For this clonotype: Being one base from a much bigger clone, this may be a read error. This chain links TRBV20-1 with TRBJ2-1; the D gene is possibly TRBD2 (6 bases). The DNA end lines up better with TRBJ2-7; the J call may be wrong. CDR1 is DFQATT, CDR2 SNEGSKA, per germline (reference sequence). This CDR3 contains 15 residues. In DNA form, the CDR3 reads TGCAGTGCTAGAGAGTGGGCGGGGTTTAACAATGAGCAGTACTTC. Translated, it gives CSAREWAGFNNEQYF.

Details on this clonotype: This clone may be a read error of a much larger clone one base away. The V gene is TRBV25-1, the J gene TRBJ2-1, with 10 bases that match TRBD2. The V gene end was trimmed by 4 bases and the J gene end by 5 bases; junction bases not matched to a gene: 2. This CDR3 has 14 amino acids. Looked up from germline, CDR1 is MGHDK and CDR2 is SYGVNS. CDR3 loop: CASSGTSGNNEQFF. CDR3 bases: TGTGCCAGCAGTGGGACTAGCGGAAACAATGAGCAGTTCTTC.

This clonotype was detected only a few times. The chain recombines TRBV6-5 with TRBJ1-2; 7 bases are a match to TRBD1. This CDR3 is 15 amino acids long. Per germline, CDR1 MNHEY and CDR2 SVGAGI. V dropped 4 bases and J dropped 3; count of bases not matched to a gene: 8. Here the CDR3 reads CASSLGTARDYGYTF. DNA for the CDR3: TGTGCCAGCAGTTTGGGGACAGCCCGGGACTATGGCTACACCTTC.

The chain is built from TRBV24-1 and TRBJ1-4; possibly TRBD1 for D (5 bases). V lost 3 bases and J 8 bases, leaving 12 bases between the germline ends. Germline V gene data show CDR1 as KGHDR and CDR2 as SFDVKD. There are 14 residues in the CDR3. CDR3: CATSDPAGGEKLFF. The DNA for the CDR3 is TGTGCCACCAGTGATCCGGCCGGGGGAGAAAAACTGTTTTTT.

This clonotype occurred many times. The J gene is TRBJ2-7, the V gene TRBV6-5, with D possibly being TRBD1 (6 bases). CDR3 length: 14 residues. CDR1 and CDR2 (germline): MNHEY, SVGAGI. V dropped 6 bases and J dropped 2 bases, with 14 bases sitting between them. CDR3 sequence: CASSKPGQAYEQYF. Here the CDR3 DNA reads TGTGCCAGCAGCAAACCGGGACAAGCCTACGAGCAGTACTTC.

The rearrangement uses TRBV21-1 and TRBJ2-2; the table's D gene call, TRBD1, was not cross checked with the DNA. TRBV21-1 is a known pseudogene. This CDR3 has 15 residues. CDR3 nucleotides: TGTGCCAGCAGTAACGGGCAGGTGAACACCGGGGAGCTGTTTTTT. Its translation is CASSNGQVNTGELFF.

This clonotype was found many times. The rearrangement links TRBV28 to TRBJ2-5; 9 bases are a match to TRBD2. Per the germline V gene, CDR1 is MDHEN and CDR2 is SYDVKM. J was trimmed by 7 bases and V by 5 bases; bases with no gene match: 11. The CDR3 loop spans 15 amino acids. The CDR3 nucleotides read TGTGCCAGCAGTGGGACCGGGACTAGCATTGCGACCCAGTACTTC. Its protein product is CASSGTGTSIATQYF. Full variable domain (outside the CDR3, taken from reference TRBV28 and TRBJ2-5): DVKVTQSSRYLVKRTGEKVFLECVQDMDHENMFWYRQDPGLGLRLIYFSYDVKMKEKGDIPEGYSVSREKKERFSLILESASTNQTSMYLCASSGTGTSIATQYFGPGTRLLVL.

This CDR3 is CASSQETRDSPLHF. DNA of the CDR3: TGTGCCAGCAGCCAAGAAACACGGGATTCACCCCTCCACTTT. The V call is TRBV3-1, the J call TRBJ1-6; D call uncertain. Germline CDR1 LGHDT, CDR2 YNNKEL (reference sequence). This CDR3 has 14 residues. Trimming pared 0 bases from V and 8 bases from J, leaving 8 bases between.

The J gene is TRBJ2-7, the V gene TRBV14; 7 nucleotides line up with TRBD1. Germline lookup yields CDR1 SGHDN and CDR2 FVKESK. The CDR3 consists of 14 residues. Trimming cost V 4 bases and J 5 bases; bases outside gene matches: 8. CDR3 bases: TGTGCCAGCAGCCCAACACAGGGGTTCGACGAGCAGTACTTC. As protein: CASSPTQGFDEQYF.

The rearrangement uses TRBV11-2 and TRBJ2-5, with a tentative D call TRBD2 (5 bases). The CDR3 runs 13 residues. Looked up from germline, CDR1 is SGHAT and CDR2 is FQNNGV. Trimming took off 11 bases at V and 1 base at J, with 14 bases between the two ends. In DNA form, the CDR3 reads TGTGCCGTACGGGGAAACACCCAAGAGACCCAGTACTTC. Translation gives CAVRGNTQETQYF.

The J gene is TRBJ1-2, the V gene TRBV18, with unresolved D. Germline assignment: CDR1 KGHSH and CDR2 LQKENI. V was cut by 3 bases and J by 4 bases, with 12 bases left in between. The length of the CDR3 is 14 residues. In DNA form, the CDR3 reads TGTGCCAGCTCACCGATCGGCAGACTCTATGGCTACACCTTC. Protein sequence: CASSPIGRLYGYTF. The variable domain in full, with the rest retrieved from reference TRBV18 and TRBJ1-2, is NAGVMQNPRHLVRRRGQEARLRCSPMKGHSHVYWYRQLPEEGLKFMVYLQKENIIDESGMPKERFSAEFPKEGPSILRIQQVVRGDSAAYFCASSPIGRLYGYTFGSGTRLTVV.

The genes are TRBV12-5 and TRBJ2-1, with 11 nucleotides matching TRBD2. Per the germline V gene, CDR1 is LGHNT and CDR2 is FRNRAP. The ends lost 3 bases at V and 3 bases at J; junction bases unmatched: 1. This CDR3 has 15 amino acids. DNA of the CDR3: TGTGCTAGTGGTTTTGGACTAGCGGGCTACAATGAGCAGTTCTTC. Protein product: CASGFGLAGYNEQFF.

This clonotype showed up many times. The chain employs TRBV20-1 and TRBJ2-1; D tentatively reads TRBD1 or TRBD2 (5 bases each). The CDR3 length is 15 residues. The germline V and J ends were trimmed by 3 bases and 4 bases, with 16 bases remaining between them. The V gene's germline CDR1 is DFQATT and CDR2 SNEGSKA (reference sequence). CDR3: CSARAGAGWYNEQFF. The CDR3 nucleotides read TGCAGTGCTAGGGCCGGGGCCGGTTGGTACAATGAGCAGTTCTTC.

The CDR3, as DNA: TGCAGCGCCGCAGGGACTAGCGGGGGGGATGAGCAGTTCTTC. Protein sequence: CSAAGTSGGDEQFF. The gene calls are TRBV29-1 and TRBJ2-1; 16 bases map to TRBD2. Trimming removed 7 bases from V and 8 bases from J; junction bases left unmatched: 5. Germline loops: CDR1 SQVTM, CDR2 ANQGSEA. The CDR3 is made up of 14 amino acids.